The clone carrying this T cell receptor (beta chain) was seen a handful of times. The antigen remains unidentified. The sample is drawn from a study of spatial heterogeneity in lung cancer. Overall study context: Each distinct TCR and UMI combination averaged more than ten appearances in raw reads. Study findings and constraints: Resection saw ubiquitous expanded tumor TCRs appear in blood more than follow-up did.

Using its own MiXCR run on the 5' RACE reads, TCRdb lists one record per CDR3 protein. The sample holds 20,000 to 25,000 distinct CDR3 sequences; about 7% are singletons and the top ten take approximately 15%. The sample's time point: sample taken at primary tumor resection. The CDR3 loop spans 15 amino acids. The germline V and J ends were trimmed by 0 bases and 2 bases, with 10 bases remaining between them. The clonotype comes from a male donor with early-stage non-small cell lung cancer. The V call is TRBV23-1, the J call TRBJ2-5; D is undetermined. TRBV23-1 is an open reading frame whose function is uncertain. This specimen consisted of PBMCs, obtained at surgery. CDR3 in amino acids: CASSQSGHLQETQYF. In nucleotides, the CDR3 is TGCGCCAGCAGTCAATCGGGCCATCTACAAGAGACCCAGTACTTC.